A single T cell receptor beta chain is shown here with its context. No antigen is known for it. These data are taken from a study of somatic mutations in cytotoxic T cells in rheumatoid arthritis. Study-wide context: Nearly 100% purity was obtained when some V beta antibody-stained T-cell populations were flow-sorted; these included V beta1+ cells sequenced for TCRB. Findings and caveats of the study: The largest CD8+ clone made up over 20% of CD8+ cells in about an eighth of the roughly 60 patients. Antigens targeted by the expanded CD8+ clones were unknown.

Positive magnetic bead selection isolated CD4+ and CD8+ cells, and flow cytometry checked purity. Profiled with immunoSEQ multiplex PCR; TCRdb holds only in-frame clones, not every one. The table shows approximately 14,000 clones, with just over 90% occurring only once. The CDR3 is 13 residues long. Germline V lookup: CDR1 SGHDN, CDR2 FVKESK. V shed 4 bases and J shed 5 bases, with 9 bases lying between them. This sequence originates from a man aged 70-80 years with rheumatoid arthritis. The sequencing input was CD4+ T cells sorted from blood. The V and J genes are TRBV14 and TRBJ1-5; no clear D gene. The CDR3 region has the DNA TGTGCCAGCAGCCCCGGGGATTATCAGCCCCAGCATTTT. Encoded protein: CASSPGDYQPQHF.